This record looks at one T cell receptor beta chain sequence and its context. Its target is not known. V shed 4 bases and J 6 bases; nucleotides not matched to a gene: 14. Germline loops: CDR1 SGHTA, CDR2 FQGNSA. The CDR3 covers 16 residues. The data are from a study of cytomegalovirus exposure and HLA in healthy donors. Overall study context: Some 80 million unique TCR sequences came from HLA-typed donors in an early release. Study conclusions and caveats: The study found most TCR sequences rare, yet found some public TCRs in many donors. Accurate predictions that matched the HLA-A and HLA-B alleles of most subjects were reportedly made from TCR beta sequences. A later analysis linked a missense DCLRE1C variant to TCR beta V- and J-gene trimming.

The PCR ran on 60 Vbeta and 13 Jbeta primers. The method was immunoSEQ multiplex PCR; TCRdb's version includes in-frame clones alone and lacks a portion of them. Of fewer than 200,000 clones in the sample, about 79% were seen once. The TCR sequence derives from a woman aged 50 to 60 in good health and CMV-seropositive. The chain employs TRBV7-2 and TRBJ1-2, with 7 nucleotides matching TRBD1. Sequenced input: PBMCs. Here the CDR3 DNA reads TGTGCCAGCAGCTCTAAATGGGCAGGGGGTAGGGATGGCTACACCTTC. It specifies CASSSKWAGGRDGYTF. The variable domain in full, with the rest retrieved from reference TRBV7-2 and TRBJ1-2, is GAGVSQSPSNKVTEKGKDVELRCDPISGHTALYWYRQSLGQGLEFLIYFQGNSAPDKSGLPSDRFSAERTGGSVSTLTIQRTQQEDSAVYLCASSSKWAGGRDGYTFGSGTRLTVV.